This T cell receptor (beta chain) was obtained from a study of shared clonotypes between healthy human individuals (TCRdb year 2020). Looking at the study overall: A few men and two women, aged 18 to 49 years, made up the cohort. To increase sequencing depth and limit assay-specific biases, TCR repertoire library preparation and sequencing were carried out by different laboratories using diverse techniques. Each donor's leukapheresis produced roughly between roughly 0.85 and 10 billion PBMCs. The study deeply sequenced blood TCR repertoires of five healthy adults to estimate repertoire size and the extent of clonotype sharing between individuals. For each donor, CD4 naive and CD4 memory were each run on three plates, CD8 naive on two plates, and CD8 memory on one plate.

The donors were healthy, HIV-negative adults with no recently reported acute infections or vaccinations. Only Caucasian adults living in Nashville, Tennessee, USA were represented among the donors. CD4+ T cells were enriched by magnetic negative selection; naive cells were then positively selected on CD45RA, and the negative fraction formed the memory subset. Blood was collected by leukapheresis, and PBMCs were isolated by Ficoll-Histopaque density gradient centrifugation and then cryopreserved in liquid nitrogen vapor phase. Purity and quantity of every magnetically sorted T cell population were checked by analytical flow cytometry. Genomic DNA was isolated from each sorted fraction and quantified by UV absorbance on a Nanodrop 2000c. Overall results and qualifications from the work: About 5% of naive CD4, roughly 3.6% of naive CD8, 2.3% of memory CD4, and over 0.35% of memory CD8 clonotypes were shared across a few donors. Compared with non-shared clonotypes, the clonotypes found in all four sorted-subset donors had higher generation probabilities. Pairwise subsampling led to the expectation that sequencing depth would affect the degree of clonotype sharing among donors. Rarefaction of sorted-subset datasets indicated incomplete sequencing despite the large sequencing depth. Estimated clonotype richness was generally larger for naive than for memory subsets. Only blood was sampled, and tissue TCR repertoires likely differ from those in blood. The small number of donors limited the genetic and exposure-history diversity represented.

Ends trimmed: V by 4 bases, J by 2 bases; bases unmatched to a gene: 1. In the germline V gene, CDR1 corresponds to MGHRA and CDR2 to YSYEKL. CDR3 length: 13 amino acids, cysteine to phenylalanine. Of the read, only the CDR3 DNA is kept; its 39 bases are in frame from base 1. Using the deep immunoSEQ assay, multiplex PCR amplified TCR CDR3 regions from genomic DNA. Genomic DNA extracted from each cell subset was distributed evenly over all wells of several immunoSEQ 96-well plates, and each plate served as one replicate. For sorted subsets, each replicate PCR was loaded with approximately 190 ng genomic DNA, equivalent to 32,000 or so T cell genomes. Purified libraries were quantified with a Qubit 3.0 fluorometer, sized on a Bioanalyzer 2100, and re-quantified with the KAPA Library Quantification kit. Each immunoSEQ 96-well plate was sequenced on its own single-read 150-cycle Illumina NextSeq 550 flow cell. For the original study's pipeline: Because the immunoSEQ output held only junctional sequences and lacked quality scores, the filtering could not match the filtering applied to full-length reads. Sequences were annotated with PyIR, a Python wrapper for IgBLAST v1.9, using IMGT germline references to assign V/J genes and CDR3. Reads with weak V/J assignments (E-value above 1e-6), missing CDR3, stop codons, out-of-frame junctions, or ambiguous translated residues were removed. A V3J clonotype was defined by an identical inferred V gene, J gene, and CDR3 amino acid sequence. Percentage overlap between repertoires was computed as shared unique clonotypes divided by the size of the smaller repertoire. RTK rarefaction, the Chao1 estimator, and Recon v2.1 estimates of unobserved clonotypes were used to assess repertoire richness. For all TCRbeta clonotypes obtained by the gDNA method from a few donors, generation probabilities were computed with OLGA. Drawn from immuneACCESS, this table holds only the in-frame rearrangements with V and J called that TCRdb kept. Clones are partly lost; checked studies trace under half to an unresolved V gene and leave the rest unexplained. The V and J calls and clone size were taken over from that table, and D and trimming were inferred from the DNA. The sample includes a few million clones, with more than 80% observed a single time. The ten largest clones add up to 0.35% to 0.45% of the sample.

Points on this clone: Its antigen is still unknown. No quality values exist for individual bases; no much larger clone is one base distant.

The sequence joins TRBV4-1 to TRBJ2-7; 8 bases in between match TRBD2. Sequencing input: naive CD4+ T cells from PBMCs. Read against the paper, the sample's cell subset or site label means: CD45RA+ positively selected. The sequence derives from a man aged 18 to 30 in good health. Some clones in this sample may be carry-over from other donors' samples. The sequenced DNA: TGCGCCAGCAGCCTGACTAGCGCCTACGAGCAGTACTTC. This codes for CASSLTSAYEQYF.